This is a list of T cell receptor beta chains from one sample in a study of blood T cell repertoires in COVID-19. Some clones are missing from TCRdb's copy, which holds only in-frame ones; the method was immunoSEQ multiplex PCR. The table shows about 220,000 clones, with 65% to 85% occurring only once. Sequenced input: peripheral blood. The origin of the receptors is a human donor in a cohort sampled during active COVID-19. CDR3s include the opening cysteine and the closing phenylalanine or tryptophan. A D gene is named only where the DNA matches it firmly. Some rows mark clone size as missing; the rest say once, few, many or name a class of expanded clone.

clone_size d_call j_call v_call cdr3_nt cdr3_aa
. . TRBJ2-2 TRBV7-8 TGTGCCAGCAGCTCCGGGGGGCTTCGGGAGCTGTTTTTT CASSSGGLRELFF
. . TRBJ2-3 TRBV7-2 TGTGCCAGCAGCCCCCAGAAGGGGTTGGATACGCAGTATTTT CASSPQKGLDTQYF
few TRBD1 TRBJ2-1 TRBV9 TGTGCCAGCAGCGTAGCCGGGACAGGGTGGAATGAGCAGTTCTTC CASSVAGTGWNEQFF
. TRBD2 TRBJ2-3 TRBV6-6 TGTGCCAGCAGTCCACGGGGAGCGGGAGCGGCCGGCACGTATACGCAGTATTTT CASSPRGAGAAGTYTQYF
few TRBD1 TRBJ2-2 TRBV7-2 TGTGCCAGCACCCAAGTCCTCGGTTCGACAGGGAGCACCGGGGAGCTGTTTTTT CASTQVLGSTGSTGELFF
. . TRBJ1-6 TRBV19 TGTGCCAGTAGTATAGGCACGGAGGTAGGCTCACCCCTCCACTTT CASSIGTEVGSPLHF
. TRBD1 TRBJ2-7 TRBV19 TGTGCCAGCGCCGGAGGACAGGGAGATTCCTACGAGCAGTACTTC CASAGGQGDSYEQYF
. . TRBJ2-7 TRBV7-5 TGTGCCAGAAGCTTAAGGAGCTCCTACGAGCAGTACTTC CARSLRSSYEQYF
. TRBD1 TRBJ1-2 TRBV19 TGTGCCAGTAGTACGGGACAGTTCGTTGGCTACACCTTC CASSTGQFVGYTF
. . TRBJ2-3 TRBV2 TGTGCCAGCAGTCCGTCAACAGTCTCCCCAGATACGCAGTATTTT CASSPSTVSPDTQYF
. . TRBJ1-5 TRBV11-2 TGTGCCAGCAGCCTCGGGGGAGGTCAGCCCCAGCATTTT CASSLGGGQPQHF
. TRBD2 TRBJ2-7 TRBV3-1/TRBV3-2 TGTGCCAGCAGTGTAAAGGGGCTAGCGGGGGAGCAGTACTTC CASSVKGLAGEQYF
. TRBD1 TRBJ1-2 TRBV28 TGTGCCAGCAGTCCGACCGGGGACAGCTATGGCTACACCTTC CASSPTGDSYGYTF
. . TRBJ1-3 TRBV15 TGTGCCACCAGCAGAACAGGATTCTCTGGAAACACCATATATTTT CATSRTGFSGNTIYF
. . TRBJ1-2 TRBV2 TGTGCCAGCAGCCCCGGACCGGGGGGCTACACCTTC CASSPGPGGYTF
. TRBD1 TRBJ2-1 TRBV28 TGTGCCAGCAGGGGACAGAGCTCCTACAATGAGCAGTTCTTC CASRGQSSYNEQFF
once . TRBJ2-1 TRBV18 TGTGCCAGCTCACCCCCGGGGTCCAATGAGCAGTTCTTC CASSPPGSNEQFF
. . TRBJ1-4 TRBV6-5 TGTGCCAGCAGTTACTGGGGACAATCGGAAAAACTGTTTTTT CASSYWGQSEKLFF
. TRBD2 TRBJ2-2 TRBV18 TGTGCCAGCTCACCACCGGGGAGGGGACGGACCGGGGAGCTGTTTTTT CASSPPGRGRTGELFF
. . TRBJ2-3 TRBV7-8 TGTGCCAGCAGCCCGAGCCCGGGCACAGATACGCAGTATTTT CASSPSPGTDTQYF
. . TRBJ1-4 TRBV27 TGTGCCAGCAGTGCAGATACAGGGGAAAAACTGTTTTTT CASSADTGEKLFF
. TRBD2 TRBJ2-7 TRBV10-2 TGCGCCAGCTCCGGCGGGAGGGCCCGGTACGAGCAGTACTTC CASSGGRARYEQYF
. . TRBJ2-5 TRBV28 TGTGCCAGCAGTTCCACCAGGGGCGGCGTAGAGACCCAGTACTTC CASSSTRGGVETQYF
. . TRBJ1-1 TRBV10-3 TGTGCCGGCCGTCAGGGAGGGTGGAACACTGAAGCTTTCTTT CAGRQGGWNTEAFF
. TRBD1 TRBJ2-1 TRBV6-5 TGTGCCAGCAGCTACCACGACAGGGGGTCCTACAATGAGCAGTTCTTC CASSYHDRGSYNEQFF
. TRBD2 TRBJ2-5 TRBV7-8 TGTGCCAGCAGCTTTGGGATAGCGGGGGTGGGAGAGACCCAGTACTTC CASSFGIAGVGETQYF
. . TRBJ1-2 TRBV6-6 TGTGCCAGCATAAGGGGGGGTCAGGGGAGCTATGGCTACACCTTC CASIRGGQGSYGYTF
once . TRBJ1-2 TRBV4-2 TGTGCCAGCAGCCAAGCTCCAGGGGATGGCTACACCTTC CASSQAPGDGYTF
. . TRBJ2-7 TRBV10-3 TGTGCCATCAGTGCATCGGAAGGGGACGAGCAGTACTTC CAISASEGDEQYF
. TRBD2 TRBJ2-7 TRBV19 TGTGCCAGTAGCCCTTCCATAGCGGGAGTCACCTACGAGCAGTACTTC CASSPSIAGVTYEQYF
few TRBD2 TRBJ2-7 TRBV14 TGTGCCAGCAGCTGGACTAGCGGCCCCTACGAGCAGTACTTC CASSWTSGPYEQYF
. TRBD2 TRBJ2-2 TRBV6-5 TGTGCCAGCAGCCAGCGGGATTACACCGGGGAGCTGTTTTTT CASSQRDYTGELFF
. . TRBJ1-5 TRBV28 TGTGCCAGCATCCGCACCCCCGACACATCAACCAAGATTTTT CASIRTPDTSTKIF
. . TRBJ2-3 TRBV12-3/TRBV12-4 TGTGCCAGCAGTGAGTATGCAGATACGCAGTATTTT CASSEYADTQYF
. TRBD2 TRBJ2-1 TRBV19 TGTGCCAGTAGTAGGGGGGGTTACAATGAGCAGTTCTTC CASSRGGYNEQFF
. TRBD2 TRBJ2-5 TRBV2 TGTGCCAGCACCACCTCGACTAGCGGGAGGGGAGAGACCCAGTACTTC CASTTSTSGRGETQYF
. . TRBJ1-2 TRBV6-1 TGTGCCAGCAGTGAACAGTCGGGTTACACCTTC CASSEQSGYTF
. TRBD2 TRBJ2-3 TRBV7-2 TGTGCCAGCAGCTTAGGACTAGCCGGTGATACGCAGTATTTT CASSLGLAGDTQYF
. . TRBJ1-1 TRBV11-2 TGTGCCAGCAGCATCACAGGGAGCACTGAAGCTTTCTTT CASSITGSTEAFF
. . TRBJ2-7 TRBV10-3 TGTGCCACCGGGGAAGGGACCTACGAGCAGTACTTC CATGEGTYEQYF
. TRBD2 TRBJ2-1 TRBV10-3 TGTGCCATCAAGGAGCTAGCGGCCTCAGGGGAGCAGTTCTTC CAIKELAASGEQFF
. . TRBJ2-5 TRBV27 TGTGCCAGCAGTTTAGCGGATCAAGAGACCCAGTACTTC CASSLADQETQYF
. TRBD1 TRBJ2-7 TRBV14 TGTGCCAGCAGCCAAGACCAGGCCAGGGGGCCATACGAGCAGTACTTC CASSQDQARGPYEQYF